A single sample gave rise to the 24 T cell receptor beta chains below, sequenced in a study of T cells after yellow fever vaccination. One entry per CDR3 protein, called by TCRdb with MiXCR from the 5' RACE reads. The sample yields a few hundred thousand distinct CDR3 sequences, around 5.3% seen once. Source: CD4+ T cells sorted from PBMCs, taken on the day of the yellow fever booster vaccination. The receptors stem from a man aged 18-30 years who received the YFV17D yellow fever vaccine.

CDR3 sequence reads: CASSYNRETQYF. CDR3 in DNA: TGTGCCAGCAGTTACAATCGGGAGACCCAGTACTTC. The rearrangement links TRBV6-5 to TRBJ2-5; D gene ambiguous. The CDR3 runs 12 residues. Germline V gives CDR1 MNHEY, CDR2 SVGAGI. V was cut by 2 bases and J by 5 bases, with 6 bases left in between.

The chain couples TRBV3-1 to TRBJ2-1; D is perhaps TRBD2 (5 bases). The CDR3 is 15 amino acids. The V gene lost 10 bases and the J gene lost 5 bases, with 21 bases spanning the gap. The germline V gene has CDR1 LGHDT and CDR2 YNNKEL (reference sequence). As DNA, the CDR3 is TGTGCCACCGCCTTGGAGGTCGGGGTTCACAATGAGCAGTTCTTC. Protein: CATALEVGVHNEQFF.

V and J are TRBV4-1 and TRBJ2-3, with 7 bases lining up with TRBD1. This CDR3 is built from 17 residues. Germline loops: CDR1 MGHRA, CDR2 YSYEKL. Unmatched junction bases numbered 6, after V lost 0 bases and J lost 0 bases. CDR3 loop: CASSQDPGTESTDTQYF. CDR3 nucleotide sequence: TGCGCCAGCAGCCAAGATCCCGGGACAGAAAGCACAGATACGCAGTATTTT.

This clonotype has more than one count but fewer than ten. The rearrangement joins TRBV6-2 or TRBV6-3 to TRBJ1-1; D unresolved. The germline V gene has CDR1 MNHEY and CDR2 SVGEGT. This CDR3 region has 10 residues. V was clipped by 11 bases and J by 6 bases, with 10 bases between them. The CDR3 region is CARALAEAFF. CDR3 in DNA: TGTGCCCGGGCCCTGGCTGAAGCTTTCTTT.

A few counts support this clonotype. This chain's CDR3 is CASSEPGLVAAQFF. CDR3 nucleotides: TGTGCCAGCAGCGAACCGGGACTAGTGGCGGCGCAGTTCTTC. The chain carries TRBV7-3 and TRBJ2-1, with 8 bases fitting TRBD2. The J segment lost 12 bases and the V segment lost 5 bases, leaving 12 bases of the junction unmatched. This CDR3 spans 14 amino acids. Per the germline V gene, CDR1 is SGHTA and CDR2 is FQGTGA. The variable domain in full, completed from reference TRBV7-3 and TRBJ2-1, reads GAGVSQTPSNKVTEKGKYVELRCDPISGHTALYWYRQSLGQGPEFLIYFQGTGAADDSGLPNDRFFAVRPEGSVSTLKIQRTERGDSAVYLCASSEPGLVAAQFFGPGTRLTVL.

The chain recombines TRBV27 with TRBJ1-5; TRBD1 matches at 7 bases. The germline CDR1 and CDR2 sequences are MNHEY and SMNVEV (reference sequence). V lost 8 bases, J lost 1 base, and 20 bases stayed unmatched. There are 19 residues in the CDR3. The CDR3 DNA follows: TGTGCCAGCGGTCTTAAAGGGACTTCAGGGGGACGAAGCAATCAGCCCCAGCATTTT. Translating gives CASGLKGTSGGRSNQPQHF.

This clonotype was counted ten times or more. V is TRBV5-1 and J is TRBJ1-2, with D possibly being TRBD1 (6 bases). Trimming removed 4 bases from V and 4 bases from J, with 14 bases in between. The CDR3 has 14 amino acids. Germline CDR1 reads SGHRS; CDR2 reads YFSETQ. CDR3 coding DNA: TGCGCCAGCAGCCAGGTTGGACAGTCCTATGGCTACACCTTC. Protein: CASSQVGQSYGYTF.

This clonotype was found a few times. The chain recombines TRBV25-1 with TRBJ2-3; 10 bases are shared with TRBD1. Losses at the gene ends were 5 bases for V and 8 bases for J; bases not matched to a gene: 10. CDR1 is MGHDK and CDR2 is SYGVNS in the germline V gene. This CDR3 has 15 residues. The CDR3 region has the DNA TGTGCCAGCAGTAGGCCGGACAGGGGGTTTAGTACGCAGTATTTT. This gives the protein CASSRPDRGFSTQYF.

This clonotype was observed at least ten times. The gene calls are TRBV3-1 and TRBJ1-1; 9 positions agree with TRBD1. The CDR3 length is 14 residues. Per the germline V gene, CDR1 is LGHDT and CDR2 is YNNKEL (reference sequence). The ends lost 3 bases at V and 6 bases at J; junction bases unmatched: 5. CDR3 nucleotides: TGTGCCAGCAGCCAGGCGGACAGGGGAGCTGAAGCTTTCTTT. Translating it yields CASSQADRGAEAFF. Full variable domain (remainder filled in from reference TRBV3-1 and TRBJ1-1): DTAVSQTPKYLVTQMGNDKSIKCEQNLGHDTMYWYKQDSKKFLKIMFSYNNKELIINETVPNRFSPKSPDKAHLNLHINSLELGDSAVYFCASSQADRGAEAFFGQGTRLTVV.

The table lists this clonotype with many counts. The V call is TRBV6-2 or TRBV6-3, the J call TRBJ1-1; 7 positions agree with TRBD1. V gave up 7 bases and J gave up 5 bases; unmatched junction bases: 7. The CDR3 extends over 13 amino acids. Germline lookup yields CDR1 MNHEY and CDR2 SVGEGT. The CDR3 sequence: CASTWTGRTEAFF. Here the CDR3 DNA reads TGTGCCAGCACCTGGACAGGTAGGACTGAAGCTTTCTTT.

The sample holds a few counts of this clonotype. The CDR3 protein is CASREYKNSPLHF. CDR3 DNA: TGTGCCAGCAGGGAATACAAAAATTCACCCCTCCACTTT. V is TRBV6-5 and J is TRBJ1-6, with D uncertain. CDR1 is MNHEY, CDR2 SVGAGI, per germline. V was pared by 6 bases and J by 7 bases, with 10 bases between. This CDR3 contains 13 residues.

This clonotype was recorded a few times. The chain couples TRBV7-9 to TRBJ1-5; D might be TRBD1 (5 bases). Germline lookup yields CDR1 SEHNR and CDR2 FQNEAQ (reference sequence). Trimming took off 3 bases at V and 7 bases at J, with 13 bases between the two ends. The CDR3 length is 14 residues. The CDR3 nucleotides read TGTGCCAGCAGCTTGGGGCAGGGAATCCAGCCCCAGCATTTT. This translates into CASSLGQGIQPQHF. Full variable domain (missing parts from reference TRBV7-9 and TRBJ1-5): DTGVSQNPRHKITKRGQNVTFRCDPISEHNRLYWYRQTLGQGPEFLTYFQNEAQLEKSRLLSDRFSAERPKGSFSTLEIQRTEQGDSAMYLCASSLGQGIQPQHFGDGTRLSIL.

The chain couples TRBV10-3 to TRBJ2-7, with 9 bases lining up with TRBD2. V shed 8 bases, J shed 7 bases, and the junction held 9 bases outside the gene matches. Germline lookup yields CDR1 ENHRY and CDR2 SYGVKD. The CDR3 extends over 13 amino acids. The CDR3 sequence is CAIQPSGVGEQYF. CDR3 in DNA: TGTGCCATCCAGCCTAGCGGGGTGGGAGAGCAGTACTTC.

This clonotype was counted at least ten times. The chain recombines TRBV6-6 with TRBJ2-7; D not resolved. Germline V gene sequence: CDR1 MNHNY, CDR2 SVGAGI (reference sequence). There are 16 residues in the CDR3. V was trimmed by 0 bases and J by 0 bases, leaving 12 bases between them. The CDR3 coding sequence is TGTGCCAGCAGTTACTCAACACTGTTAAGCTCCTACGAGCAGTACTTC. Translating it yields CASSYSTLLSSYEQYF.

The chain combines TRBV4-3 with TRBJ2-2; 8 nucleotides line up with TRBD2. The CDR3 is made up of 16 amino acids. Germline lookup yields CDR1 LGHNA and CDR2 YSLEER. V lost 2 bases to trimming and J lost 0 bases; unmatched junction nucleotides: 2. The CDR3 sequence is CASSQRGGANTGELFF. In nucleotides, the CDR3 is TGCGCCAGCAGCCAACGGGGGGGCGCGAACACCGGGGAGCTGTTTTTT.

This clonotype was picked up a small number of times. This chain links TRBV20-1 with TRBJ2-3; D not resolved. This CDR3 region has 12 residues. V lost 6 bases, J lost 2 bases, and 9 bases lay in between. Germline V lookup: CDR1 DFQATT, CDR2 SNEGSKA (reference sequence). CDR3 protein: CSAPGTTDTQYF. The CDR3 DNA is TGCAGTGCGCCTGGTACCACAGATACGCAGTATTTT.

The sample holds many counts of this clonotype. The chain has TRBV6-5 and TRBJ2-3; D might be TRBD1 (6 bases). There are 13 residues in the CDR3. CDR1 MNHEY and CDR2 SVGAGI come from the germline V gene. V was shortened by 6 bases and J by 5 bases, with 12 bases between the two germline ends. The CDR3 sequence: CASSPYRVDTQYF. CDR3 nucleotides: TGTGCCAGCAGCCCCTACAGGGTAGATACGCAGTATTTT.

This clonotype was seen many times. This CDR3 reads CASSPRGTGMNTEAFF. The DNA for the CDR3 is TGTGCCAGCAGCCCTCGGGGTACCGGGATGAACACTGAAGCTTTCTTT. This chain uses TRBV7-2 with TRBJ1-1; no clear D. CDR1 and CDR2 from the germline V gene are SGHTA and FQGNSA. Trimming pared 5 bases from V and 0 bases from J, leaving 16 bases between. The CDR3 has 16 amino acids.

The V and J genes are TRBV7-2 and TRBJ2-4; D possibly corresponds to TRBD1 (6 bases). This CDR3 spans 19 amino acids. CDR1 is SGHTA, CDR2 FQGNSA, per germline. The V end was cut by 5 bases, the J end by 0 bases, with 23 bases between. This CDR3 is CASSVLGTVDSLAKNIQYF. CDR3 DNA sequence: TGTGCCAGCAGCGTATTAGGGACCGTGGACAGTTTAGCCAAAAACATTCAGTACTTC.

This clonotype was observed at least ten times. The V gene is TRBV5-1, the J gene TRBJ2-4, with 8 nucleotides matching TRBD1. The CDR3 spans 14 residues. From germline, CDR1 is SGHRS and CDR2 YFSETQ. Germline trimming cut 3 bases from V and 6 bases from J; bases unmatched to any gene: 5. The CDR3 loop is CASSSDGQGNIQYF. The CDR3 DNA reads TGCGCCAGCAGCTCGGACGGACAGGGAAACATTCAGTACTTC.

This rearrangement joins TRBV12-3 or TRBV12-4 to TRBJ1-2, with D unclear. Trimming removed 3 bases from V and 4 bases from J, with 12 bases in between. This CDR3 contains 14 residues. In DNA, the CDR3 is TGTGCCAGCAGTTTCAGTCGGCTATCCTATGGCTACACCTTC. It codes for CASSFSRLSYGYTF.

This sequence joins TRBV6-1 and TRBJ2-7, with D maybe TRBD2 (7 bases). The CDR3 loop spans 14 amino acids. Trimming left V 0 bases short and J 5 bases short, with 11 bases between. CDR1 is MNHNS and CDR2 is SASEGT in the germline V gene. The CDR3 DNA is TGTGCCAGCAGTGAAGCGGGGGGGGCCCACGAGCAGTACGTC. Translation: CASSEAGGAHEQYV.

This chain joins TRBV12-3 or TRBV12-4 and TRBJ2-7; TRBD1 agrees at 9 bases. The CDR3 extends over 16 amino acids. V was pared by 5 bases and J by 3 bases, with 11 bases of the junction left unmatched. The DNA for the CDR3 is TGTGCCAGCAGTCTCAACGTCCGGGACAGGGACTACGAGCAGTACTTC. Its protein is CASSLNVRDRDYEQYF.

This clonotype appeared a few times. The chain recombines TRBV5-1 with TRBJ2-1; 11 bases align to TRBD2. The CDR3 spans 14 residues. V shed 5 bases and J 4 bases; nucleotides not matched to a gene: 2. The germline V gene has CDR1 SGHRS and CDR2 YFSETQ. This chain's CDR3 is CASRTSGEYNEQFF. In DNA, the CDR3 is TGCGCCAGCAGGACTAGCGGGGAATACAATGAGCAGTTCTTC.